These 3 T cell receptor beta chains share one sample of origin, sequenced in a study of blood T cell repertoires in COVID-19 (dated by TCRdb to 2019 to 2021). The library was built by means of the immunoSEQ multiplex PCR assay. The table comes from immuneACCESS by way of TCRdb, which keeps in-frame sequences with V and J called. Part of the clones is missing from these tables; in studies checked, under half for an unresolved V gene and the rest for unknown reasons. Counted in this sample were 300,000 to 350,000 clones; 90% of them appeared once. Around 0.96% of the sample is taken by the ten largest. The specimen was peripheral blood. The origin of the receptors is a woman in her thirties or forties with COVID-19, enrolled during active disease.

CDR3 sequence reads: CASGTPPSYEQYF. CDR3 in DNA: TGTGCCAGCGGGACACCTCCTTCCTACGAGCAGTACTTC. This chain links TRBV19 with TRBJ2-7; the D gene is possibly TRBD1 (6 bases). The germline V gene has CDR1 LNHDA and CDR2 SQIVND (reference sequence). V was trimmed by 9 bases and J by 1 base, leaving 13 bases between them. CDR3 length: 13 amino acids.

This clone was recorded many times. V and J are TRBV18 and TRBJ1-6; TRBD1 is a possible D gene (6 bases). Germline assignment: CDR1 KGHSH and CDR2 LQKENI. CDR3 size: 15 residues. V gave up 1 base and J gave up 5 bases, with 9 bases separating them. The CDR3 reads CASSPLQGHNSPLHF. In DNA, the CDR3 is TGTGCCAGCTCACCACTCCAGGGGCATAATTCACCCCTCCACTTT.

V gene TRBV5-1 combines with J gene TRBJ2-7; 7 bases are shared with TRBD2. The CDR3 runs to 16 residues. The germline gives CDR1 SGHRS, CDR2 YFSETQ. Losses at the gene ends were 3 bases for V and 2 bases for J; bases not matched to a gene: 11. In DNA form, the CDR3 reads TGCGCCAGCAGCTCCCTGGCGGGAGTATCCCCCTACGAGCAGTACTTC. This gives the protein CASSSLAGVSPYEQYF.